This TCR beta chain derives from a study of Ad26.COV2.S vaccination and SARS-CoV-2 variants. Germline loops: CDR1 MNHEY, CDR2 SMNVEV (reference sequence). Trimming shortened V by 7 bases and J by 5 bases, and 25 bases separated the two germline ends. The CDR3 is 17 residues long. Sample treatment: 19 received Ad26.COV2.S at low or high dose, single or two shots; 5 received placebo; per-sample allocation not given. Day 63 after the first vaccine or placebo injection was the time point for sampling. An Ad26 vector expressing Wuhan-strain SARS-CoV-2 spike constituted the vaccine. The protocol was immunoSEQ multiplex PCR, while the TCRdb copy is restricted to in-frame clones and leaves out a portion. The sample contains hundreds of thousands of clones, 80% to 90% of which appear only once.

The sequencing here drew on peripheral blood, taken in a trial of Ad26.COV2.S vaccine versus placebo. The sequence derives from a person between 18 and 65 years old who received the Ad26.COV2.S COVID-19 vaccine or a placebo. The gene calls are TRBV27 and TRBJ2-3; tentatively, D is TRBD2 (7 bases). CDR3: CASTPVRGGSGRDTQYF. The DNA of the CDR3 is TGTGCCAGCACCCCAGTAAGGGGGGGAAGCGGTAGAGATACGCAGTATTTT.